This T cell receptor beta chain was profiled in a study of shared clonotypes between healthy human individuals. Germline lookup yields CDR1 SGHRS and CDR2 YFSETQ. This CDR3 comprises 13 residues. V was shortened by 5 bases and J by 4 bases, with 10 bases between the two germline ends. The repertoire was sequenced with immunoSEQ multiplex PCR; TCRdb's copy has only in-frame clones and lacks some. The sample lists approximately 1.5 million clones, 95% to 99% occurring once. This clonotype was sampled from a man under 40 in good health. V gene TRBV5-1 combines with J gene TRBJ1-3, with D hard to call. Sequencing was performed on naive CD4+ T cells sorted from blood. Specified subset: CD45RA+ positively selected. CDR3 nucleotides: TGCGCCAGCAGTGAAGTCCCAGGAAACACCATATATTTT. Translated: CASSEVPGNTIYF.